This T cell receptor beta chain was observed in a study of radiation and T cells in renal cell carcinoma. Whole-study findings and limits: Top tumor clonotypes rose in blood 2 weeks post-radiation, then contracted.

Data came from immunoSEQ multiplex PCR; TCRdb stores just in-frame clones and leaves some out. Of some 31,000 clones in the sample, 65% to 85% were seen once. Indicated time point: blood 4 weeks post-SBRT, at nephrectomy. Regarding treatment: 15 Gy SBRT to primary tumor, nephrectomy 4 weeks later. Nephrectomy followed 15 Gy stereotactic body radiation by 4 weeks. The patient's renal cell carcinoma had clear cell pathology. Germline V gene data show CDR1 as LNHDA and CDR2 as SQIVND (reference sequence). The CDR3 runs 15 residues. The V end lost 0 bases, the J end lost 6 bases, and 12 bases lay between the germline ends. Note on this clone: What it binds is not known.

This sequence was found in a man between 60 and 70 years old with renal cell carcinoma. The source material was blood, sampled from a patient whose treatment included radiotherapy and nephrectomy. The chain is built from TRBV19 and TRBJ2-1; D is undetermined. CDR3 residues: CASSIDQKRGNEQFF. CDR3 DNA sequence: TGTGCCAGTAGTATAGATCAGAAGCGAGGCAATGAGCAGTTCTTC.